The 21 T cell receptor beta chains presented below share a single source sample, sequenced in a study of blood T cell repertoires in COVID-19. Here immunoSEQ multiplex PCR was the method, and the copy in TCRdb shows in-frame clones only, minus some. The table includes 150,000 or so clones, over 75% detected once. Material: peripheral blood. The source is a man aged 60-69 years with COVID-19, enrolled during active disease.

The rearrangement joins TRBV6-5 to TRBJ1-5; 10 bases map to TRBD1. The CDR3 extends over 15 amino acids. V was pared by 4 bases and J by 4 bases, with 4 bases of the junction left unmatched. Germline V gene sequence: CDR1 MNHEY, CDR2 SVGAGI. CDR3 loop: CASSSRQGANQPQHF. The CDR3 nucleotides are TGTGCCAGCAGTTCCCGACAGGGGGCAAATCAGCCCCAGCATTTT.

The chain joins TRBV3-1 (or the pseudogene TRBV3-2) to TRBJ1-2, with 8 bases lining up with TRBD1. The V gene end was trimmed by 2 bases and the J gene end by 5 bases; junction bases not matched to a gene: 7. This CDR3 is built from 15 residues. Germline V gene sequence: CDR1 LGHDT, CDR2 YNNKEL (reference sequence). The CDR3 loop is CASSQYQGAGYGYTF. Here the CDR3 DNA reads TGTGCCAGCAGCCAATATCAGGGGGCAGGTTATGGCTACACCTTC.

Comment on this clone: At one of its ends the junction is not consistent with the germline gene, which may arise from a read error. J is TRBJ2-3 and V is TRBV2; possibly TRBD2 for D (5 bases). The germline V gene has CDR1 SNHLY and CDR2 FYNNEI. This CDR3 has 10 amino acids. The CDR3 coding sequence is TGTGCCAGCACTCGGGAAACCCAACATTTT. Its translation: CASTRETQHF.

V and J are TRBV5-5 and TRBJ1-3; TRBD1 might be the D (5 bases). Germline CDR1 is SGHKS and CDR2 is YYEKEE (reference sequence). V lost 3 bases and J lost 1, with 11 bases in between. This CDR3 contains 15 residues. The CDR3 reads CASSWEPGSGNTIYF. The CDR3 nucleotides are TGTGCCAGCAGCTGGGAACCAGGGTCTGGAAACACCATATATTTT. Full variable domain (remainder filled in from reference TRBV5-5 and TRBJ1-3): DAGVTQSPTHLIKTRGQQVTLRCSPISGHKSVSWYQQVLGQGPQFIFQYYEKEERGRGNFPDRFSARQFPNYSSELNVNALLLGDSALYLCASSWEPGSGNTIYFGEGSWLTVV.

The gene calls are TRBV18 and TRBJ1-2; 9 bases line up with TRBD1. The CDR3 has 15 residues. The germline CDR1 and CDR2 sequences are KGHSH and LQKENI. With 3 bases clipped from V and 4 bases from J, the junction kept 6 bases outside the gene matches. In DNA, the CDR3 is TGTGCCAGCTCACCTGGTGGGACAGGGCCCTATGGCTACACCTTC. It translates to CASSPGGTGPYGYTF.

The V gene is TRBV12-5, the J gene TRBJ1-2; D unclear. The CDR3 extends over 16 amino acids. V lost 5 bases, J lost 4 bases, and 20 bases lay in between. Germline CDR1 reads LGHNT; CDR2 reads FRNRAP. CDR3 region: CASGPFGGDIIYGYTF. CDR3 sequence (DNA): TGTGCTAGTGGTCCCTTCGGAGGAGACATAATCTATGGCTACACCTTC.

This clone was counted a single time. The V gene is TRBV2, the J gene TRBJ1-6; tentative D call: TRBD1 (6 bases). V dropped 6 bases and J dropped 7 bases, with 16 bases sitting between them. Germline assignment: CDR1 SNHLY and CDR2 FYNNEI. The CDR3 consists of 15 residues. This CDR3 is CASRGGGLGNSPLHF. The CDR3 region has the DNA TGTGCCAGCAGAGGGGGGGGGCTAGGCAATTCACCCCTCCACTTT. The variable domain in full, with the rest retrieved from reference TRBV2 and TRBJ1-6, is EPEVTQTPSHQVTQMGQEVILRCVPISNHLYFYWYRQILGQKVEFLVSFYNNEISEKSEIFDDQFSVERPDGSNFTLKIRSTKLEDSAMYFCASRGGGLGNSPLHFGNGTRLTVT.

The chain is built from TRBV7-3 and TRBJ2-5; D may be TRBD2 (5 bases). V gave up 4 bases and J gave up 3 bases, with 9 bases separating them. The CDR3 loop spans 13 amino acids. Per the germline V gene, CDR1 is SGHTA and CDR2 is FQGTGA. The CDR3 DNA sequence: TGTGCCAGCAGCTCGGGGAGTGAAGAGACCCAGTACTTC. Its protein product is CASSSGSEETQYF.

The chain is built from TRBV2 and TRBJ2-3; tentative D call: TRBD2 (5 bases). V lost 6 bases and J lost 2, with 6 bases in between. This CDR3 has 12 amino acids. Germline V lookup: CDR1 SNHLY, CDR2 FYNNEI. DNA for the CDR3: TGTGCCAGCAGCGACTACACAGATACGCAGTATTTT. This encodes CASSDYTDTQYF.

The chain is built from TRBV23-1 and TRBJ1-2; tentative D call: TRBD1 (6 bases). TRBV23-1 is assigned to the ORF class and has an uncertain function. The V end lost 7 bases, the J end lost 5 bases, and 26 bases lay between the germline ends. This CDR3 region has 17 residues. CDR3 nucleotides: TGCGCCAGCATCATAGACCGCAACAGGGCTGCGGAATATGGCTACACCTTC. It is translated as CASIIDRNRAAEYGYTF.

The rearrangement links TRBV11-3 to TRBJ2-7; 8 bases are shared with TRBD1. Germline V gene sequence: CDR1 SGHNT, CDR2 YENEEA. J was trimmed by 4 bases and V by 1 base; bases with no gene match: 3. The CDR3 extends over 14 amino acids. CDR3 protein: CASSLADRGYEQYF. Here the CDR3 DNA reads TGTGCCAGCAGCTTAGCCGACAGGGGTTACGAGCAGTACTTC. Based on the CDR3 plus reference TRBV11-3 and TRBJ2-7, the full variable domain is EAGVVQSPRYKIIEKKQPVAFWCNPISGHNTLYWYLQNLGQGPELLIRYENEEAVDDSQLPKDRFSAERLKGVDSTLKIQPAELGDSAVYLCASSLADRGYEQYFGPGTRLTVT.

The chain couples TRBV7-3 to TRBJ1-5; D not resolved. The CDR3 runs to 13 residues. CDR1 is SGHTA, CDR2 FQGTGA, per germline. Trimming took 4 bases from V and 4 from J, leaving 8 bases between them. The CDR3 bases are TGTGCCAGCAGCTCCACCGGGAATCAGCCCCAGCATTTT. Amino acids: CASSSTGNQPQHF.

The rearrangement joins TRBV4-2 to TRBJ1-1, with 7 nucleotides matching TRBD1. From germline, CDR1 is LGHNA and CDR2 YNFKEQ. This CDR3 has 13 residues. With 4 bases clipped from V and 3 bases from J, the junction kept 2 bases outside the gene matches. CDR3 bases: TGTGCCAGCAGCCGCGACAGGGACACTGAAGCTTTCTTT. It codes for CASSRDRDTEAFF.

V usage is TRBV10-2 and J usage is TRBJ1-5; a weak D match, TRBD1 (6 bases). The CDR3 consists of 14 residues. Germline V gives CDR1 WSHSY, CDR2 SAAADI. V lost 2 bases and J lost 5, with 10 bases in between. The CDR3 DNA is TGCGCCAGCAGTGAGACAGGGTCGGATCAGCCCCAGCATTTT. It encodes CASSETGSDQPQHF.

The V and J genes are TRBV4-3 and TRBJ1-2; no clear D. CDR1 and CDR2 from the germline V gene are LGHNA and YSLEER. Trimming stripped 1 base from V and 0 bases from J, with 12 bases between. The CDR3 loop spans 16 amino acids. The CDR3 loop is CASSQVPADPNYGYTF. CDR3 nucleotide sequence: TGCGCCAGCAGCCAAGTTCCAGCGGACCCTAACTATGGCTACACCTTC.

Details on this clone: The sample contains more than one DNA sequence encoding this CDR3. The J gene is TRBJ1-1, the V gene TRBV7-2; TRBD1 might be the D (6 bases). Between the trimmed V and J ends, which lost 3 bases and 1 base, there was a span of 6 bases. CDR1 is SGHTA and CDR2 is FQGNSA in the germline V gene. This CDR3 contains 13 residues. Here the CDR3 reads CASSLGQNTEAFF. The CDR3 DNA reads TGTGCCAGCAGCTTGGGACAGAACACTGAAGCTTTCTTT.

As to this clone: Other DNA sequences in this specimen translate into the identical CDR3. V gene TRBV7-9 combines with J gene TRBJ1-6; D remains unclear. Germline lookup yields CDR1 SEHNR and CDR2 FQNEAQ (reference sequence). This CDR3 spans 12 amino acids. Between the trimmed V and J ends, which lost 5 bases and 10 bases, there was a span of 9 bases. CDR3 in amino acids: CASSRGDSPLHF. CDR3 nucleotide sequence: TGTGCCAGCAGCCGTGGAGACTCACCCCTCCACTTT.

The CDR3 spells CASSRQGTFGYTF. CDR3 nucleotides: TGTGCCAGTAGTCGACAGGGTACGTTTGGCTACACCTTC. The chain has TRBV19 and TRBJ1-2, with 7 bases matching TRBD1. Looked up from germline, CDR1 is LNHDA and CDR2 is SQIVND (reference sequence). Trimming took 5 bases from V and 7 from J; bases not matched to a gene: 7. This CDR3 spans 13 amino acids.

This chain links TRBV30 with TRBJ1-2, with D possibly being TRBD1 (6 bases). Trimming removed 5 bases at V and 0 bases at J, with 13 bases between. The germline gives CDR1 GTSNPN, CDR2 SVGIG (reference sequence). The CDR3 is 14 amino acids. The CDR3 here is CAWGGSGANYGYTF. The CDR3 bases are TGTGCCTGGGGGGGATCAGGGGCTAACTATGGCTACACCTTC.

The chain uses TRBV7-2 and TRBJ1-5; 9 positions match TRBD1. V was pared by 5 bases and J by 0 bases, with 2 bases of the junction left unmatched. CDR3 length: 15 amino acids. CDR1 and CDR2 from the germline V gene are SGHTA and FQGNSA. The chain's CDR3 is CASSGTGYSNQPQHF. CDR3 nucleotides: TGTGCCAGCAGCGGGACAGGGTATAGCAATCAGCCCCAGCATTTT.

The rearrangement links TRBV7-3 to TRBJ1-1, with D tentatively TRBD1 (5 bases). CDR3 length equals 14 residues. Germline CDR1 is SGHTA and CDR2 is FQGTGA. Trimming removed 5 bases from V and 1 base from J, with 11 bases in between. CDR3 nucleotide sequence: TGTGCCAGCAGCGCTACAACAGGGAACACTGAAGCTTTCTTT. It yields the protein CASSATTGNTEAFF.